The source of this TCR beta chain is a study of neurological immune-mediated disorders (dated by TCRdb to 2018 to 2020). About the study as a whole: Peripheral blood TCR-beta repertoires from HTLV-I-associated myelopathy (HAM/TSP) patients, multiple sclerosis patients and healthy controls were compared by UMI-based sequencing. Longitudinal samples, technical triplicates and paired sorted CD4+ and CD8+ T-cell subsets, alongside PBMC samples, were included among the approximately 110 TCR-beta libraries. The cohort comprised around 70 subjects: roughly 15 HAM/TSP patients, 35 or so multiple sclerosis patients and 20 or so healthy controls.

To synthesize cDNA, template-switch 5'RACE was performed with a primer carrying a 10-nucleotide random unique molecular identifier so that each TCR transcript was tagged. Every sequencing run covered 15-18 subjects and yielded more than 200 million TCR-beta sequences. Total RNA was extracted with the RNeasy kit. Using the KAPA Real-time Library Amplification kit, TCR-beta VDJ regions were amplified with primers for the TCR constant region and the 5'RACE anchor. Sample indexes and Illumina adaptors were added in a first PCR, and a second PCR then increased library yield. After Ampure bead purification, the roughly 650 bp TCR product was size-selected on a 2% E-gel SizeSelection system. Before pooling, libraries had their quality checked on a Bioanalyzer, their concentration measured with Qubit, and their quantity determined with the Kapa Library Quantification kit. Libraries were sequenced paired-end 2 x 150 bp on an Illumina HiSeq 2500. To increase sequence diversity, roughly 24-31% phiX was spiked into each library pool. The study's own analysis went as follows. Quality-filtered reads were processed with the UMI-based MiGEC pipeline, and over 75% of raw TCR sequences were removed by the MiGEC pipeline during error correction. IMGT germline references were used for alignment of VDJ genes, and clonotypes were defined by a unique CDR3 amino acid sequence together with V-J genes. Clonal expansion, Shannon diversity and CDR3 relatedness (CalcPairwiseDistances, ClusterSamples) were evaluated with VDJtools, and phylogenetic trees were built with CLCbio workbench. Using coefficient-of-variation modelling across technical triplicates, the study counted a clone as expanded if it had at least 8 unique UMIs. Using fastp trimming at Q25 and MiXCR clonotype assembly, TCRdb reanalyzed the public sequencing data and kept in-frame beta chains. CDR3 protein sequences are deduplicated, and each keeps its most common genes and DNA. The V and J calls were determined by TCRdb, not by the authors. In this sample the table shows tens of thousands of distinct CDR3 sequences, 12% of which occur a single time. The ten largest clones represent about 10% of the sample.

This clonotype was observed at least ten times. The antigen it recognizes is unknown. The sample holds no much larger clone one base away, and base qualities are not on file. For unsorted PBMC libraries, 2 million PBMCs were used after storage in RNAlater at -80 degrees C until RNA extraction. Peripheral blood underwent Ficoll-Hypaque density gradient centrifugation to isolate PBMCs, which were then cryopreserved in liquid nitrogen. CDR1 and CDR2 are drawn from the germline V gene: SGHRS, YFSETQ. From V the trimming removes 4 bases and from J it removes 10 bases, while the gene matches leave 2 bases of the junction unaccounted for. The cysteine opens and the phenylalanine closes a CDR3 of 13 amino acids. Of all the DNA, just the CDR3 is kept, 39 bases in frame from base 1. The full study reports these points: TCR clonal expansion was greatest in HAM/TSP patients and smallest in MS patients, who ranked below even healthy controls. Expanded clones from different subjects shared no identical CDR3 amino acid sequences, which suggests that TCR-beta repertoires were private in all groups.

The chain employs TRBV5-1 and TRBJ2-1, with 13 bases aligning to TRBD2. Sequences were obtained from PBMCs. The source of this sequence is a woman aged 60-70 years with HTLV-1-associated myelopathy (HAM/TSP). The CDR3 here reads CASSAGLAGEQFF. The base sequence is TGCGCCAGCAGCGCGGGACTAGCGGGGGAGCAGTTCTTC.